These 12 T cell receptor beta chains came from one sample sequenced in a study of STAT5B mutations in CD4+ large granular lymphocyte leukemia. Sequenced by immunoSEQ multiplex PCR; TCRdb stores in-frame clones only, minus some. The table lists 40,000 to 55,000 clones, approximately 86% of them singletons, with 2.6% in the top ten. The sequencing input was CD4+ T cells from blood buffy coats. The receptors originated from a human donor in good health.

This chain links TRBV7-3 with TRBJ2-2; 7 nucleotides agree with TRBD1. The V gene end was trimmed by 5 bases and the J gene end by 8 bases; junction bases not matched to a gene: 8. The germline CDR1 and CDR2 sequences are SGHTA and FQGTGA. The CDR3 spans 14 residues. This CDR3 is CASSHDRDEGELFF. The CDR3 bases are TGTGCCAGCAGCCATGACAGGGATGAGGGGGAGCTGTTTTTT.

The V call is TRBV6-4, the J call TRBJ1-1, with 8 positions matching TRBD1. This CDR3 spans 15 amino acids. V gave up 6 bases and J gave up 3 bases; unmatched junction bases: 9. The germline CDR1 and CDR2 sequences are MRHNA and SNTAGT. CDR3 protein: CASRRDQGAYTEAFF. The CDR3 nucleotides are TGTGCCAGCAGACGAGACCAGGGGGCTTACACTGAAGCTTTCTTT.

V and J are TRBV21-1 and TRBJ1-4. TRBV21-1 is classified as a pseudogene. The CDR3 length is 17 residues. The DNA for the CDR3 is TGTGCCAGCAGCAAAATGCCCACCCTCCGATGGGGTGAAAAACTGTTTTTT. Residues: CASSKMPTLRWGEKLFF.

This clone is medium-sized within its sample. The chain is built from TRBV2 and TRBJ2-1; no clear D gene. Per germline, CDR1 SNHLY and CDR2 FYNNEI. The CDR3 has 13 residues. V was pared by 5 bases and J by 8 bases, with 13 bases between. CDR3 sequence (DNA): TGTGCCAGCAGTCCCGATTTAGGGTATGAGCAGTTCTTC. Its translation is CASSPDLGYEQFF.

The CDR3 spells CASSEARLRRAMEQFF. The CDR3, as DNA: TGTGCCAGCAGTGAAGCGAGACTCCGCCGGGCGATGGAGCAGTTCTTC. This chain links TRBV2 with TRBJ2-1; D ambiguous. Trimming stripped 0 bases from V and 10 bases from J, with 19 bases between. Germline CDR1 SNHLY, CDR2 FYNNEI. This CDR3 region has 16 residues.

DNA of the CDR3: TGCGCCAGCAGCCAAGATTTACAGGGAGGCCAAGAGACCCAGTACTTC. It translates to CASSQDLQGGQETQYF. This sequence joins TRBV4-3 and TRBJ2-5, with D perhaps being TRBD1 or TRBD2 (6 bases each). The V end lost 0 bases, the J end lost 1 base, and 12 bases lay between the germline ends. The CDR3 runs 16 residues. Germline assignment: CDR1 LGHNA and CDR2 YSLEER.

This chain connects TRBV6-1 to TRBJ1-2; no definite D call. Trimming removed 5 bases at V and 4 bases at J, with 5 bases between. Per the germline V gene, CDR1 is MNHNS and CDR2 is SASEGT. The CDR3 length is 11 residues. The CDR3 sequence is CASSPIYGYTF. The CDR3 bases are TGTGCCAGCAGTCCCATCTATGGCTACACCTTC.

This clone was seen a handful of times. The rearrangement links TRBV11-3 to TRBJ2-2; TRBD2 matches at 7 bases. Unmatched junction bases numbered 6, after V lost 6 bases and J lost 5 bases. The CDR3 length is 14 residues. The germline V gene encodes CDR1 SGHNT and CDR2 YENEEA. This chain's CDR3 is CASSAGVKTGELFF. The CDR3 nucleotides read TGTGCCAGCAGTGCGGGAGTAAAGACCGGGGAGCTGTTTTTT.

This clone appeared a few times. The genes are TRBV30 and TRBJ1-2; possibly TRBD1 for D (5 bases). V gave up 3 bases and J gave up 8 bases, with 19 bases separating them. The CDR3 runs 14 residues. The V gene's germline CDR1 is GTSNPN and CDR2 SVGIG (reference sequence). The DNA of the CDR3 is TGTGCCTGGAGCACCGGGACTCCCGGAGGAGGCTACACCTTC. As protein: CAWSTGTPGGGYTF.

This clone occurred a few times. The gene calls are TRBV5-1 and TRBJ2-2, with D tentatively TRBD2 (5 bases). CDR1 SGHRS and CDR2 YFSETQ come from the germline V gene. The CDR3 length is 17 residues. V lost 3 bases and J lost 4, with 19 bases in between. CDR3 residues: CASSSSEVGSSTGELFF. CDR3 coding DNA: TGCGCCAGCAGCTCGAGCGAGGTTGGGAGTAGCACCGGGGAGCTGTTTTTT. The whole variable domain, remainder taken from reference TRBV5-1 and TRBJ2-2, is KAGVTQTPRYLIKTRGQQVTLSCSPISGHRSVSWYQQTPGQGLQFLFEYFSETQRNKGNFPGRFSGRQFSNSRSEMNVSTLELGDSALYLCASSSSEVGSSTGELFFGEGSRLTVL.

The V and J genes are TRBV20-1 and TRBJ2-5; no clear D. The CDR3 is 11 residues long. Germline values: CDR1 DFQATT, CDR2 SNEGSKA (reference sequence). V was pared by 4 bases and J by 7 bases, with 10 bases between. The CDR3 sequence: CSAKGPGTQYF. The CDR3 DNA reads TGCAGTGCTAAGGGCCCGGGGACCCAGTACTTC.

The chain couples TRBV4-1 to TRBJ2-1; 11 positions agree with TRBD2. The CDR3 loop spans 14 amino acids. Trimming took 5 bases from V and 6 from J; bases not matched to a gene: 3. Germline lookup yields CDR1 MGHRA and CDR2 YSYEKL. The chain's CDR3 is CASSAGTSGNEQFF. CDR3 nucleotide sequence: TGCGCCAGCAGCGCCGGGACTAGCGGCAATGAGCAGTTCTTC.